The 16 T cell receptor beta chains in this list originate from one sample, sequenced in a study of blood T cell repertoires in COVID-19. Only in-frame clones appear in the TCRdb table, and some are missing; sequencing was by immunoSEQ multiplex PCR. The sample consists of about 380,000 clones, around 89% of them appearing once. The material sequenced was peripheral blood. The receptor source for this set is a young man with active or convalescent COVID-19.

The chain is built from TRBV7-2 and TRBJ2-7; D is perhaps TRBD2 (6 bases). Trimming pared 5 bases from V and 5 bases from J, leaving 13 bases between. The CDR3 runs 13 residues. Germline CDR1 reads SGHTA; CDR2 reads FQGNSA. The DNA for the CDR3 is TGTGCCAGCAGCCCGGCGGGGATGAACGAGCAGTACTTC. Translated, it gives CASSPAGMNEQYF. The entire variable domain, with the rest obtained from reference TRBV7-2 and TRBJ2-7, is as follows: GAGVSQSPSNKVTEKGKDVELRCDPISGHTALYWYRQSLGQGLEFLIYFQGNSAPDKSGLPSDRFSAERTGGSVSTLTIQRTQQEDSAVYLCASSPAGMNEQYFGPGTRLTVT.

The rearrangement joins TRBV11-2 to TRBJ2-7, with no clear D. Germline V gene data show CDR1 as SGHAT and CDR2 as FQNNGV. Between the trimmed V and J ends, which lost 1 base and 6 bases, there was a span of 10 bases. The CDR3 extends over 13 amino acids. The CDR3 spells CASSLAVFAEQYF. CDR3 in DNA: TGTGCCAGCAGCTTAGCAGTGTTCGCCGAGCAGTACTTC. The variable domain in full, with the rest retrieved from reference TRBV11-2 and TRBJ2-7, is EAGVAQSPRYKIIEKRQSVAFWCNPISGHATLYWYQQILGQGPKLLIQFQNNGVVDDSQLPKDRFSAERLKGVDSTLKIQPAKLEDSAVYLCASSLAVFAEQYFGPGTRLTVT.

The J gene is TRBJ2-1, the V gene TRBV29-1; 14 bases agree with TRBD2. J was trimmed by 8 bases and V by 4 bases; bases with no gene match: 7. The CDR3 spans 15 residues. Germline-derived CDR1 and CDR2 are SQVTM and ANQGSEA. The CDR3 sequence: CSVGLGTSGRDEQFF. The CDR3 nucleotides are TGCAGCGTTGGATTGGGGACTAGCGGGAGAGATGAGCAGTTCTTC.

This clone was counted a few times. This CDR3 reads CASSRLTEAFF. The CDR3 DNA is TGTGCCAGCTCACGTCTCACTGAAGCTTTCTTT. The rearrangement links TRBV18 to TRBJ1-1; D call uncertain. The CDR3 consists of 11 residues. Deletions cut 4 bases from V and 4 bases from J, with 4 bases between. CDR1 and CDR2 from the germline V gene are KGHSH and LQKENI.

The CDR3 loop is CASSTGSAYEQYF. The DNA of the CDR3 is TGTGCCAGCAGCACCGGGTCAGCCTACGAGCAGTACTTC. The rearrangement joins TRBV6-1 to TRBJ2-7; no definite D call. CDR1 is MNHNS, CDR2 SASEGT, per germline. Trimming took off 6 bases at V and 2 bases at J, with 11 bases between the two ends. The CDR3 totals 13 residues.

There are a few counts of this clone. The gene calls are TRBV9 and TRBJ1-2; the D is unclear. The CDR3 length is 15 residues. V was cut by 0 bases and J by 8 bases, with 17 bases left in between. Germline CDR1 SGDLS, CDR2 YYNGEE. This CDR3 is CASSVEQAHPSGYTF. The CDR3 DNA is TGTGCCAGCAGCGTAGAGCAGGCCCACCCTTCGGGCTACACCTTC.

On this clone: The sample contains more than one DNA sequence encoding this CDR3. This chain joins TRBV5-6 and TRBJ2-7; 9 bases map to TRBD1. CDR3 length: 14 amino acids. Germline V lookup: CDR1 SGHDT, CDR2 YYEEEE. The ends lost 4 bases at V and 2 bases at J; junction bases unmatched: 4. CDR3 in amino acids: CASSLGQGPYEQYF. The DNA of the CDR3 is TGTGCCAGCAGCCTGGGACAGGGTCCCTACGAGCAGTACTTC.

The chain uses TRBV5-5 and TRBJ1-1; 8 bases are a match to TRBD1. V lost 3 bases and J lost 6; bases outside the gene matches: 13. The germline V gene has CDR1 SGHKS and CDR2 YYEKEE (reference sequence). The CDR3 has 16 residues. Written as DNA, the CDR3 is TGTGCCAGCAGCTACCTAATGAATACAGGGGGTTCTGAAGCTTTCTTT. The encoded protein is CASSYLMNTGGSEAFF.

The rearrangement links TRBV7-9 to TRBJ2-3; no reliable D call. V gave up 1 base and J gave up 2 bases, with 10 bases separating them. Germline CDR1 reads SEHNR; CDR2 reads FQNEAQ (reference sequence). The length of the CDR3 is 15 residues. Here the CDR3 DNA reads TGTGCCAGCAGCTTAGTTACTACAAACACAGATACGCAGTATTTT. It codes for CASSLVTTNTDTQYF.

V is TRBV28 and J is TRBJ2-7; 8 bases match TRBD2. Germline trimming cut 1 base from V and 5 bases from J; bases unmatched to any gene: 7. The length of the CDR3 is 15 residues. CDR1 and CDR2 (germline): MDHEN, SYDVKM. CDR3 sequence reads: CASSLFRGGVNEQYF. Written as DNA, the CDR3 is TGTGCCAGCAGTTTATTCCGGGGGGGTGTCAACGAGCAGTACTTC.

The CDR3 sequence is CASSPLDRDYGYTF. CDR3 nucleotides: TGTGCCAGTAGCCCCCTTGACAGGGACTATGGCTACACCTTC. This sequence joins TRBV19 and TRBJ1-2, with 7 nucleotides matching TRBD1. The CDR3 spans 14 residues. V was clipped by 6 bases and J by 3 bases; unmatched bases: 7. Per germline, CDR1 LNHDA and CDR2 SQIVND (reference sequence).

The gene calls are TRBV28 and TRBJ2-7; 7 positions agree with TRBD1. V lost 3 bases, J lost 2 bases, and 4 bases stayed unmatched. Germline CDR1 MDHEN, CDR2 SYDVKM. The CDR3 covers 14 residues. CDR3 DNA sequence: TGTGCCAGCAGTTTCCCGGGGACAGCCTACGAGCAGTACTTC. This translates into CASSFPGTAYEQYF. The variable domain in full, with the rest retrieved from reference TRBV28 and TRBJ2-7, is DVKVTQSSRYLVKRTGEKVFLECVQDMDHENMFWYRQDPGLGLRLIYFSYDVKMKEKGDIPEGYSVSREKKERFSLILESASTNQTSMYLCASSFPGTAYEQYFGPGTRLTVT.

The V call is TRBV24-1, the J call TRBJ2-2; D perhaps matches TRBD1 (5 bases). Germline V gene lookup returns CDR1 KGHDR and CDR2 SFDVKD. The CDR3 runs to 18 residues. V lost 7 bases to trimming and J lost 5 bases, with 25 bases between them. CDR3: CATSPLPRTGALTGELFF. CDR3 DNA sequence: TGTGCCACCAGCCCTCTCCCCCGAACAGGTGCTCTAACCGGGGAGCTGTTTTTT.

CDR3 DNA: TGTGCCAGCAGCCCGGACAGGGGTGGACCCCTCCACTTT. This translates into CASSPDRGGPLHF. The chain combines TRBV6-5 with TRBJ1-6, with 9 bases lining up with TRBD1. The junction had 6 bases not matched to a gene; V was cut back by 6 bases and J by 12 bases. The CDR3 consists of 13 residues. Germline-derived CDR1 and CDR2 are MNHEY and SVGAGI.

The chain has TRBV7-2 and TRBJ2-7; 8 bases align to TRBD1. Unmatched junction bases numbered 9, after V lost 2 bases and J lost 3 bases. Per germline, CDR1 SGHTA and CDR2 FQGNSA. The CDR3 consists of 16 residues. CDR3 in DNA: TGTGCCAGCAGCTTACGGGGACAGGAAGTGTTCTACGAGCAGTACTTC. Its protein is CASSLRGQEVFYEQYF.

The chain couples TRBV9 to TRBJ2-1; 7 bases fit TRBD1. The V gene end was trimmed by 4 bases and the J gene end by 10 bases; junction bases not matched to a gene: 11. Germline CDR1 reads SGDLS; CDR2 reads YYNGEE. The CDR3 extends over 14 amino acids. CDR3 nucleotide sequence: TGTGCCAGCAGCCGACAGGGCCCCACTTGGGAGCAGTTCTTC. Translation: CASSRQGPTWEQFF.